The sequence of this T cell receptor (beta chain) was determined in a study of PD-1 blockade in classical Hodgkin lymphoma. The study's findings and limits: Differences between repertoires have undefined causes, possibly disease activity or prior therapy.

Sequencing used immunoSEQ multiplex PCR; TCRdb keeps in-frame clones, though not all of them. Seen here are around 36,000 clones, more than 80% observed once, and the top ten hold about 0.24%. Each patient experienced a relapse that followed autologous stem cell transplantation, and brentuximab vedotin exposure varied. Using magnetic negative selection, the CD4+ T cells were separated out of thawed PBMCs. A note on this clone: Its antigen is still unknown.

This TCR was sampled from a human donor with classical Hodgkin lymphoma. The specimen comprised CD4+ T cells from blood, sampled at baseline.

For the CDR3, the DNA is TGTGCCAGCAGCTCGGGTCCAAACCCACCCTCTGGAAACACCATATATTTT. Translated, it gives CASSSGPNPPSGNTIYF. The chain has TRBV7-4 and TRBJ1-3; D is uncertain. The CDR3 has 17 amino acids. Germline CDR1 and CDR2: SGHVT and SQSDAQ. Trimming shortened V by 4 bases and J by 0 bases, and 16 bases separated the two germline ends.